These T cell receptor beta chains were read from a single sample in a study of monozygotic twins with inflammatory bowel disease. TCRdb processed the 5' RACE reads again and assigns one entry to each CDR3 protein, with no DNA. Its table lists about 380,000 distinct CDR3 sequences. Sequencing input: blood. Receptors were obtained from a human donor with ulcerative colitis or Crohn's disease, or a healthy co-twin of an affected twin (not recorded which). Both conserved end residues are part of each CDR3.

J | V | length | CDR3
TRBJ2-2 | TRBV7-2 | 14 | CASRRAPDTGELFF
TRBJ1-4 | TRBV20-1 | 14 | CSAANRDRGEKPFF
TRBJ2-7 | TRBV18 | 17 | CASSRNPTSGVSYEQYF
TRBJ2-5 | TRBV11-1 | 19 | CASSLPSTDREGVQETQYF
TRBJ2-1 | TRBV29-1 | 16 | CSVEDNLISVYNEQFF
TRBJ2-1 | TRBV7-3 | 15 | CASSLKVKGHNEQFF
TRBJ2-3 | TRBV10-3 | 15 | CAISEFAGGTDTQYF
TRBJ1-1 | TRBV7-9 | 11 | CASARAPEAFF
TRBJ2-4 | TRBV19 | 17 | CASSISLAGSARNIQYF
TRBJ2-7 | TRBV15 | 16 | CATSRYPGTGAYEQYF
TRBJ2-5 | TRBV5-1 | 17 | CASSPPRGQLYQETQYF
TRBJ1-2 | TRBV29-1 | 14 | CSVEDYTRLNGYTF
TRBJ2-6 | TRBV12-3/TRBV12-4 | 16 | CASSAQTGYGANVLTF
TRBJ2-7 | TRBV6-5 | 15 | CASSYGTAISYEQYF
TRBJ1-5 | TRBV28 | 16 | CASSFNRVWSNQPQHF
TRBJ2-7 | TRBV12-3/TRBV12-4 | 14 | CASSSNRGPYEQYF
TRBJ2-7 | TRBV6-5 | 16 | CASSYFNPRVTYEQYF
TRBJ2-5 | TRBV6-2/TRBV6-3 | 14 | CASSYVSRMETQYF
TRBJ2-3 | TRBV24-1 | 17 | CATSDWPAAGETDTQYF
TRBJ2-2 | TRBV6-2/TRBV6-3 | 13 | CASSWQVPGELFF
TRBJ2-5 | TRBV9 | 15 | CASSVEGRRGETQYF
TRBJ2-7 | TRBV20-1 | 14 | CSARDRGAIYEQYF
TRBJ2-7 | TRBV6-5 | 13 | CATRDRGPYEQYF
TRBJ1-1 | TRBV4-1 | 16 | CASSQDWGAGGTEAFF
TRBJ2-1 | TRBV11-3 | 16 | CASSFGSGGRYNEQFF
TRBJ2-5 | TRBV7-3 | 16 | CASSPRASGGQETQYF
TRBJ2-1 | TRBV20-1 | 14 | CSAPHWADYNEQFF
TRBJ2-5 | TRBV2 | 14 | CASSDREFQETQYF
TRBJ1-2 | TRBV6-6 | 14 | CASSYSESNYGYTF
TRBJ2-1 | TRBV24-1 | 16 | CATSDPQGAFYNEQFF
TRBJ2-3 | TRBV5-1 | 18 | CASSQGGTGAWSTDTQYF
TRBJ2-1 | TRBV6-5 | 16 | CASSYSLVVSVNEQFF